Below, 20 T cell receptor beta chains from the same sample are listed, as sequenced in a study of blood T cell repertoires in COVID-19. Profiling relied on immunoSEQ multiplex PCR, and the TCRdb table lists in-frame clones only, not all of them. The data contain about 240,000 clones, around four fifths of them singletons. The sample taken for sequencing was peripheral blood. The receptors were gathered from a woman in her fifties or sixties with active or convalescent COVID-19.

The chain links TRBV5-1 to TRBJ2-5, with 8 bases aligning to TRBD2. The CDR3 is 15 residues long. V shed 1 base and J 2 bases; nucleotides not matched to a gene: 4. Germline loops: CDR1 SGHRS, CDR2 YFSETQ. CDR3 nucleotides: TGCGCCAGCAGCTTGATAGCGGGGACACAAGAGACCCAGTACTTC. Translating it yields CASSLIAGTQETQYF.

V and J are TRBV27 and TRBJ2-2; 8 bases are a match to TRBD1. Trimming cost V 5 bases and J 4 bases; bases outside gene matches: 6. The CDR3 spans 15 residues. The V gene's germline CDR1 is MNHEY and CDR2 SMNVEV (reference sequence). Written as DNA, the CDR3 is TGTGCCAGCAGTCTCAGGGGGCCCGGCACCGGGGAGCTGTTTTTT. Translated: CASSLRGPGTGELFF.

The count of this clone is one. The chain combines TRBV21-1 with TRBJ1-1; the listed D gene, TRBD1, was not tested against the DNA. TRBV21-1 is labeled a pseudogene. The CDR3 totals 14 residues. The CDR3 loop is CASKSPGVSTEAFF. The CDR3 bases are TGTGCCAGCAAGTCACCAGGGGTTTCCACTGAAGCTTTCTTT.

The chain has TRBV3-1 (or the pseudogene TRBV3-2) and TRBJ1-2, with D hard to call. Germline V gene data show CDR1 as LGHDT and CDR2 as YNNKEL (reference sequence). CDR3 size: 15 residues. V was pared by 4 bases and J by 2 bases, with 14 bases between. For the CDR3, the DNA is TGTGCCAGCAGCCCGAGGCCGGGATTAAACTATGGCTACACCTTC. The encoded protein is CASSPRPGLNYGYTF.

The chain carries TRBV6-2 or TRBV6-3 and TRBJ2-5; D is uncertain. The germline CDR1 and CDR2 sequences are MNHEY and SVGEGT. The CDR3 is 15 residues long. The V end was cut by 5 bases, the J end by 1 base, with 14 bases between. CDR3 nucleotides: TGTGCCAGCAGTGCAACTTTGCCGGGCCAAGAGACCCAGTACTTC. As protein: CASSATLPGQETQYF.

The sample holds one count of this clone. V gene TRBV28 combines with J gene TRBJ2-5; TRBD1 is a possible D gene (5 bases). In germline, CDR1 is MDHEN, CDR2 SYDVKM. This CDR3 region has 12 residues. The germline V and J ends were trimmed by 7 bases and 0 bases, with 6 bases remaining between them. CDR3 region: CASTGYQETQYF. The CDR3 DNA reads as TGTGCCAGCACAGGGTACCAAGAGACCCAGTACTTC.

The chain carries TRBV11-2 and TRBJ1-2; TRBD1 matches 10 bases. Germline V gene sequence: CDR1 SGHAT, CDR2 FQNNGV. Losses at the gene ends were 1 base for V and 4 bases for J; bases not matched to a gene: 6. This CDR3 contains 16 residues. The CDR3 reads CASSLVWDRGSYGYTF. The DNA of the CDR3 is TGTGCCAGCAGCTTAGTTTGGGACAGGGGCAGCTATGGCTACACCTTC.

The rearrangement uses TRBV2 and TRBJ2-5; D remains unclear. CDR3 length: 13 residues. Germline V gene data show CDR1 as SNHLY and CDR2 as FYNNEI. The germline V and J ends were trimmed by 5 bases and 7 bases, with 14 bases remaining between them. The CDR3 here is CASSLAQRGTQYF. The CDR3 DNA follows: TGTGCCAGCAGTCTGGCCCAGAGAGGGACCCAGTACTTC.

V and J are TRBV7-9 and TRBJ1-1, with a weak D call TRBD1 (5 bases). This CDR3 comprises 14 residues. Germline V gives CDR1 SEHNR, CDR2 FQNEAQ (reference sequence). V gave up 5 bases and J gave up 3 bases, with 13 bases separating them. The CDR3 reads CASSRLRGDTEAFF. CDR3 bases: TGTGCCAGCAGCCGGCTGCGGGGGGACACTGAAGCTTTCTTT.

J is TRBJ2-7 and V is TRBV9; 9 bases align to TRBD1. With V trimmed by 0 bases and J by 0 bases, 1 base remained unmatched. The germline V gene encodes CDR1 SGDLS and CDR2 YYNGEE. The CDR3 sequence is 15 residues long. In nucleotides, the CDR3 is TGTGCCAGCAGCGTAGGGACAGGGGACTCCTACGAGCAGTACTTC. Translating gives CASSVGTGDSYEQYF.

This clone was counted at least ten times. The chain combines TRBV5-1 with TRBJ2-1; TRBD2 matches 10 bases. V lost 6 bases and J lost 7; bases outside the gene matches: 7. The CDR3 covers 14 residues. Germline assignment: CDR1 SGHRS and CDR2 YFSETQ. The CDR3 loop reads CASKGAGGGNEQFF. The DNA of the CDR3 is TGCGCCAGCAAGGGAGCGGGAGGGGGTAATGAGCAGTTCTTC.

The chain links TRBV19 to TRBJ1-5, with D possibly TRBD1 on 5 matching bases. The CDR3 extends over 15 amino acids. Trimming left V 7 bases short and J 5 bases short, with 18 bases between. From germline, CDR1 is LNHDA and CDR2 SQIVND (reference sequence). In DNA form, the CDR3 reads TGTGCCAGTACGGCCTGGGGGGTCGGGGATCAGCCCCAGCATTTT. Its translation is CASTAWGVGDQPQHF.

This CDR3 is CASGKTGSTEAFF. CDR3 bases: TGTGCTAGTGGTAAAACAGGCAGCACTGAAGCTTTCTTT. The V and J genes are TRBV12-5 and TRBJ1-1; TRBD1 is a possible D gene (5 bases). Looked up from germline, CDR1 is LGHNT and CDR2 is FRNRAP. This CDR3 spans 13 amino acids. With 5 bases removed from V and 4 bases from J, the gap between germline ends came to 11 bases.

The rearrangement uses TRBV11-3 and TRBJ1-1; the match to TRBD1 covers 8 bases. With 7 bases clipped from V and 4 bases from J, the junction kept 20 bases outside the gene matches. This CDR3 region has 18 residues. Germline V CDR1 and CDR2: SGHNT, YENEEA. The CDR3 bases are TGTGCCAGCAAAACACTTTTTGGACAGGGTACTGACGGCACTGAAGCTTTCTTT. This encodes CASKTLFGQGTDGTEAFF.

The chain couples TRBV2 to TRBJ2-5; a possible D gene is TRBD2 (6 bases). The V and J ends lost 5 bases and 2 bases respectively, with 9 bases between them. From germline, CDR1 is SNHLY and CDR2 FYNNEI. CDR3 length: 13 amino acids. The CDR3 DNA reads as TGTGCCAGCAGTTTGGGACTTCAAGAGACCCAGTACTTC. Its translation: CASSLGLQETQYF.

The chain is built from TRBV7-6 and TRBJ2-3; D may be TRBD1 (6 bases). Germline CDR1 is SGHVS and CDR2 is FNYEAQ. The length of the CDR3 is 15 residues. Trimming took 5 bases from V and 0 from J, leaving 12 bases between them. The CDR3 loop is CASSKTGSSTDTQYF. The DNA of the CDR3 is TGTGCCAGCAGCAAGACAGGATCTAGCACAGATACGCAGTATTTT.

V usage is TRBV6-5 and J usage is TRBJ1-1; TRBD1 matches at 9 bases. CDR1 and CDR2 from the germline V gene are MNHEY and SVGAGI. This CDR3 contains 14 residues. The junction had 2 bases not matched to a gene; V was cut back by 5 bases and J by 1 base. DNA of the CDR3: TGTGCCAGCAGTAAGGGACAGGGGAACACTGAAGCTTTCTTT. It specifies CASSKGQGNTEAFF.

The chain joins TRBV14 to TRBJ1-1; 7 bases align to TRBD1. The germline gives CDR1 SGHDN, CDR2 FVKESK. The junction had 9 bases not matched to a gene; V was cut back by 3 bases and J by 8 bases. The CDR3 totals 14 residues. This chain's CDR3 is CASSHTGTAREAFF. For the CDR3, the DNA is TGTGCCAGCAGCCACACCGGGACAGCCCGGGAAGCTTTCTTT.

Of note for this clone: The junction differs from germline at one of its ends, possibly a read error. The gene calls are TRBV3-1 (or the pseudogene TRBV3-2) and TRBJ1-2, with D maybe TRBD1 (5 bases). CDR3 size: 14 residues. Per the germline V gene, CDR1 is LGHDT and CDR2 is YNNKEL (reference sequence). In DNA form, the CDR3 reads TGTGCCAGCAGCCAAGACACGGCAGGGAGGGTCGTATCGTTC. It codes for CASSQDTAGRVVSF.

This sequence joins TRBV3-1 (or the pseudogene TRBV3-2) and TRBJ1-4, with 9 bases lining up with TRBD1. Trimming removed 4 bases from V and 8 bases from J; junction bases left unmatched: 5. Germline V CDR1 and CDR2: LGHDT, YNNKEL (reference sequence). The CDR3 loop spans 14 amino acids. This CDR3 reads CASSLRQGGEKLFF. Written as DNA, the CDR3 is TGTGCCAGCAGCCTGAGACAGGGGGGAGAAAAACTGTTTTTT.